This passage covers 12 T cell receptor beta chains from one sample sequenced in a study of T cell changes during pregnancy in multiple sclerosis. Assay: immunoSEQ multiplex PCR; the TCRdb copy retains only in-frame clones and omits some. The sample has roughly 50,000 clones, 85% to 95% seen once; the top ten hold around 0.25%. The sequences come from CD4+ T cells from peripheral blood mononuclear cells, collected in the third trimester of pregnancy. The source of these receptors is a female donor with multiple sclerosis, enrolled in a pregnancy study.

The chain employs TRBV28 and TRBJ1-5; no reliable D call. CDR3 length: 16 amino acids. Trimming left V 2 bases short and J 3 bases short, with 14 bases between. CDR1 MDHEN and CDR2 SYDVKM come from the germline V gene. CDR3 region: CASSLRGEGLNQPQHF. CDR3 coding DNA: TGTGCCAGCAGTTTACGGGGAGAGGGCCTCAATCAGCCCCAGCATTTT.

The rearrangement uses TRBV6-5 and TRBJ1-3; D is undetermined. In germline, CDR1 is MNHEY, CDR2 SVGAGI. V lost 4 bases and J lost 0, with 13 bases in between. This CDR3 has 16 amino acids. The CDR3 region is CASSSGGGRSGNTIYF. The CDR3, as DNA: TGTGCCAGCAGTTCCGGCGGAGGCCGCTCTGGAAACACCATATATTTT.

The chain recombines TRBV5-1 with TRBJ2-7; the D is unclear. The CDR3 contains 14 residues. Deletions cut 3 bases from V and 0 bases from J, with 10 bases between. Germline V CDR1 and CDR2: SGHRS, YFSETQ. For the CDR3, the DNA is TGCGCCAGCAGCTGGGCCCAAAGCTCCTACGAGCAGTACTTC. Protein product: CASSWAQSSYEQYF. Variable domain in full (rest from reference TRBV5-1 and TRBJ2-7): KAGVTQTPRYLIKTRGQQVTLSCSPISGHRSVSWYQQTPGQGLQFLFEYFSETQRNKGNFPGRFSGRQFSNSRSEMNVSTLELGDSALYLCASSWAQSSYEQYFGPGTRLTVT.

This clone was seen just once. The chain links TRBV5-1 to TRBJ2-1, with 9 bases identical to TRBD2. V was pared by 5 bases and J by 3 bases, with 6 bases of the junction left unmatched. Germline V CDR1 and CDR2: SGHRS, YFSETQ. The CDR3 contains 15 residues. The CDR3: CASSQAGGGYNEQFF. The CDR3 DNA sequence: TGCGCCAGCAGTCAAGCGGGAGGTGGCTACAATGAGCAGTTCTTC.

The V call is TRBV5-4, the J call TRBJ2-1; 12 bases fit TRBD2. Germline CDR1 is SGHNT and CDR2 is YYREEE (reference sequence). The trim removed 3 bases at V and 0 bases at J, leaving 4 bases unmatched. The CDR3 is 17 residues long. The CDR3 loop is CASSSGLAGSSYNEQFF. The CDR3 DNA sequence: TGTGCCAGCAGCTCTGGACTAGCGGGATCCTCCTACAATGAGCAGTTCTTC.

The rearrangement links TRBV5-4 to TRBJ1-6; 9 bases align to TRBD1. V gave up 4 bases and J gave up 10 bases; unmatched junction bases: 6. The CDR3 has 14 amino acids. Germline CDR1 is SGHNT and CDR2 is YYREEE (reference sequence). The CDR3 DNA is TGTGCCAGCAGCGGGACAGGGCGGGACTCACCCCTCCACTTT. Its protein product is CASSGTGRDSPLHF.

This chain connects TRBV30 to TRBJ1-2; a possible D gene is TRBD1 (6 bases). This CDR3 region has 11 residues. Germline CDR1 reads GTSNPN; CDR2 reads SVGIG (reference sequence). The V gene lost 5 bases and the J gene lost 6 bases, with 10 bases spanning the gap. The CDR3 is CAWLGGHGYTF. The CDR3 DNA reads TGTGCCTGGTTGGGGGGGCATGGCTACACCTTC.

The rearrangement links TRBV4-1 to TRBJ2-1; D unresolved. Per the germline V gene, CDR1 is MGHRA and CDR2 is YSYEKL. The germline V and J ends were trimmed by 4 bases and 6 bases, with 19 bases remaining between them. CDR3 length: 16 residues. The CDR3 sequence is CASSPLSLVLGNEQFF. The CDR3 bases are TGCGCCAGCAGCCCACTATCTCTAGTTTTGGGCAATGAGCAGTTCTTC.

V is TRBV15 and J is TRBJ2-3, with D unclear. CDR1 and CDR2 from the germline V gene are LNHNV and YYDKDF (reference sequence). V was shortened by 5 bases and J by 6 bases, with 9 bases between the two germline ends. The CDR3 loop spans 12 amino acids. CDR3 in DNA: TGTGCCACCAGCTTTGACGGGGATACGCAGTATTTT. Translating it yields CATSFDGDTQYF.

The J gene is TRBJ2-1, the V gene TRBV5-4; TRBD2 matches at 11 bases. J lost 4 bases, V lost 4 bases, and 4 bases had no gene match. The CDR3 loop spans 15 amino acids. Germline V gives CDR1 SGHNT, CDR2 YYREEE (reference sequence). The CDR3 DNA follows: TGTGCCAGCAGCACCGGGACTAGCGGATACAATGAGCAGTTCTTC. Its translation is CASSTGTSGYNEQFF.

This sequence joins TRBV19 and TRBJ2-7; a weak D match, TRBD2 (6 bases). The CDR3 has 14 amino acids. Germline values: CDR1 LNHDA, CDR2 SQIVND (reference sequence). Trimming shortened V by 10 bases and J by 2 bases, and 18 bases separated the two germline ends. CDR3 amino acids: CATSRLVGTYEQYF. In nucleotides, the CDR3 is TGTGCCACCTCCCGACTAGTGGGGACCTACGAGCAGTACTTC. Full variable domain (missing parts from reference TRBV19 and TRBJ2-7): DGGITQSPKYLFRKEGQNVTLSCEQNLNHDAMYWYRQDPGQGLRLIYYSQIVNDFQKGDIAEGYSVSREKKESFPLTVTSAQKNPTAFYLCATSRLVGTYEQYFGPGTRLTVT.

The chain is built from TRBV29-1 and TRBJ2-1, with 12 bases lining up with TRBD2. The germline CDR1 and CDR2 sequences are SQVTM and ANQGSEA. The CDR3 runs to 13 residues. V lost 7 bases, J lost 9 bases, and 7 bases stayed unmatched. Written as DNA, the CDR3 is TGCAGCGACCGGACTAGCGGGACTGGTGAGCAGTTCTTC. Its protein product is CSDRTSGTGEQFF.